The clone carrying this TCR beta chain is a singleton in its sample. TCRdb keeps only in-frame clones here, not all; method: immunoSEQ multiplex PCR. The table has 150,000 or so clones, just under 95% seen once. The sample comes from a study of control samples from healthy donors and cancer patients. The ends lost 5 bases at V and 0 bases at J; junction bases unmatched: 5. In germline, CDR1 is SGHVS, CDR2 FQNEAQ. The CDR3 totals 15 residues. The TCR was taken from a man aged 55 to 70 with colorectal cancer. Sequencing used PBMCs. The V gene is TRBV7-8, the J gene TRBJ1-1, with 8 bases fitting TRBD1. The CDR3 protein is CASSPRQGLNTEAFF. CDR3 DNA: TGTGCCAGCAGCCCCCGACAGGGGCTGAACACTGAAGCTTTCTTT.